These 14 T cell receptor beta chains were sequenced from one sample in a study of T cell responses to AZD1222 COVID-19 vaccine. Libraries were prepared by immunoSEQ multiplex PCR; TCRdb keeps only in-frame clonotypes and omits some of them. The sample shows about 72,000 clones, 80% to 90% of them seen only once. This specimen consisted of peripheral blood, obtained on day 0 of AZD1222 vaccination. The source is an adult in good health.

This clone was detected only once. V gene TRBV7-8 combines with J gene TRBJ1-4, with TRBD1 as a possible D gene (5 bases). Germline CDR1 and CDR2: SGHVS and FQNEAQ. This CDR3 region has 14 residues. The V end was cut by 5 bases, the J end by 6 bases, with 13 bases between. The CDR3 DNA reads as TGTGCCAGCAGCCCAAGCGGGGGGTATGAAAAACTGTTTTTT. This encodes CASSPSGGYEKLFF.

The chain joins TRBV27 to TRBJ1-6; no definite D call. This CDR3 has 19 residues. Germline CDR1 and CDR2: MNHEY and SMNVEV (reference sequence). The V end lost 4 bases, the J end lost 4 bases, and 23 bases lay between the germline ends. The CDR3 bases are TGTGCCAGCAGTTCCGATCGGGGTCTTGAGGTAGGGTATAATTCACCCCTCCACTTT. This translates into CASSSDRGLEVGYNSPLHF.

The rearrangement links TRBV7-3 to TRBJ2-1, with a possible D match to TRBD2 (6 bases). Germline V lookup: CDR1 SGHTA, CDR2 FQGTGA. V was shortened by 5 bases and J by 5 bases, with 10 bases between the two germline ends. There are 13 residues in the CDR3. The CDR3: CASSTWTNNEQFF. The CDR3 DNA follows: TGTGCCAGCAGCACCTGGACTAACAATGAGCAGTTCTTC.

The rearrangement joins TRBV6-2 or TRBV6-3 to TRBJ2-7, with a tentative D call TRBD2 (5 bases). CDR1 MNHEY and CDR2 SVGEGT come from the germline V gene. V lost 5 bases, J lost 4 bases, and 15 bases lay in between. The CDR3 has 14 amino acids. The CDR3 is CASSNLLERYEQYF. CDR3 coding DNA: TGTGCCAGCAGTAACCTACTAGAACGGTACGAGCAGTACTTC.

The rearrangement uses TRBV3-1 (or the pseudogene TRBV3-2) and TRBJ1-2; unclear D gene. This CDR3 has 15 residues. Germline CDR1 is LGHDT and CDR2 is YNNKEL (reference sequence). V shed 1 base and J shed 4 bases, with 13 bases lying between them. CDR3 bases: TGTGCCAGCAGCCAAGTTCCGGAGGGAACCTATGGCTACACCTTC. The encoded protein is CASSQVPEGTYGYTF.

The V and J genes are TRBV11-3 and TRBJ2-2; no definite D call. V was trimmed by 5 bases and J by 3 bases, leaving 4 bases between them. CDR3 size: 12 residues. The germline V gene encodes CDR1 SGHNT and CDR2 YENEEA. The CDR3 nucleotides are TGTGCCAGCAGCCGGGACACCGGGGAGCTGTTTTTT. This codes for CASSRDTGELFF.

V is TRBV5-5 and J is TRBJ2-1; 8 bases map to TRBD2. Germline loops: CDR1 SGHKS, CDR2 YYEKEE (reference sequence). With 3 bases clipped from V and 8 bases from J, the junction kept 7 bases outside the gene matches. This CDR3 is built from 14 residues. The CDR3 DNA reads TGTGCCAGCAGCTCCGGGGGGGTCGAGGATGAGCAGTTCTTC. Translated: CASSSGGVEDEQFF.

The chain employs TRBV11-3 and TRBJ2-5, with 13 bases lining up with TRBD2. The CDR3 consists of 16 residues. With V trimmed by 4 bases and J by 2 bases, 4 bases remained unmatched. In germline, CDR1 is SGHNT, CDR2 YENEEA. As DNA, the CDR3 is TGTGCCAGCAGCTCGAGGACTAGCGGGGGACAAGAGACCCAGTACTTC. This encodes CASSSRTSGGQETQYF.

The rearrangement uses TRBV19 and TRBJ2-6, with 11 bases fitting TRBD1. The trim removed 6 bases at V and 0 bases at J, leaving 7 bases unmatched. Looked up from germline, CDR1 is LNHDA and CDR2 is SQIVND (reference sequence). The CDR3 has 18 residues. The CDR3 DNA reads as TGTGCCAGTAGGGTTGGGACAGGGGGTCTCTCTGGGGCCAACGTCCTGACTTTC. It yields the protein CASRVGTGGLSGANVLTF. The full variable domain, rest sourced from reference TRBV19 and TRBJ2-6, is DGGITQSPKYLFRKEGQNVTLSCEQNLNHDAMYWYRQDPGQGLRLIYYSQIVNDFQKGDIAEGYSVSREKKESFPLTVTSAQKNPTAFYLCASRVGTGGLSGANVLTFGAGSRLTVL.

The CDR3 loop is CASSLIGQGSYEQYF. For the CDR3, the DNA is TGCGCCAGCAGCTTGATAGGACAGGGTTCCTACGAGCAGTACTTC. The genes are TRBV5-1 and TRBJ2-7; 8 bases line up with TRBD1. This CDR3 has 15 amino acids. Germline assignment: CDR1 SGHRS and CDR2 YFSETQ. J gave up 1 base and V 1 base, and 4 bases lay outside the gene matches.

The genes are TRBV27 and TRBJ1-1; possible D gene TRBD1, 6 bases. Trimming removed 2 bases from V and 0 bases from J, with 7 bases in between. This CDR3 is built from 14 residues. Germline V gene lookup returns CDR1 MNHEY and CDR2 SMNVEV (reference sequence). The CDR3 bases are TGTGCCAGCAGTTTACAGGGGTTGAACACTGAAGCTTTCTTT. It yields the protein CASSLQGLNTEAFF.

The chain combines TRBV28 with TRBJ1-6; weak D call: TRBD1 (6 bases). The CDR3 is 15 amino acids. Germline assignment: CDR1 MDHEN and CDR2 SYDVKM. The V end lost 6 bases, the J end lost 7 bases, and 16 bases lay between the germline ends. The CDR3 DNA follows: TGTGCCAGCAGCCCCGGGGGCTATACGAATTCACCCCTCCACTTT. As protein: CASSPGGYTNSPLHF.

The gene calls are TRBV7-6 and TRBJ1-5; 8 bases are a match to TRBD1. The CDR3 contains 16 residues. The junction had 7 bases not matched to a gene; V was cut back by 5 bases and J by 1 base. Germline CDR1 and CDR2: SGHVS and FNYEAQ. CDR3: CASSPGQGLSNQPQHF. CDR3 bases: TGTGCCAGCAGCCCAGGACAGGGCTTAAGCAATCAGCCCCAGCATTTT.

The chain couples TRBV18 to TRBJ1-2; D is perhaps TRBD1 (5 bases). V lost 0 bases, J lost 6 bases, and 8 bases lay in between. Germline CDR1 is KGHSH and CDR2 is LQKENI. There are 13 residues in the CDR3. CDR3 protein: CASSPPGTDGYTF. CDR3 bases: TGTGCCAGCTCACCACCCGGGACTGATGGCTACACCTTC.